This TCR beta chain was retrieved from a study of response to subunit inactivated influenza vaccine. Findings and limits, study-wide: Authors proposed each seasonal influenza vaccination draws in few new T cells.

Worth noting for this clonotype: Its specificity is unknown.

The trim removed 4 bases at V and 6 bases at J, leaving 6 bases unmatched. Germline V CDR1 and CDR2: SGHVS, FQNEAQ. The CDR3 is 15 residues long. TCRdb reprocessed the RT-PCR reads with MiXCR, giving one entry per CDR3 protein. The sample has approximately 730,000 distinct CDR3 sequences, approximately 13% seen once. The sequencing here drew on PBMCs from blood, taken approximately 15 days before vaccination. The sequence came from a man aged 50 to 59 who received an inactivated influenza vaccine. V is TRBV7-8 and J is TRBJ2-3; 11 nucleotides line up with TRBD2. CDR3 coding DNA: TGTGCCAGCAGCTCACCGGGACTAGCGGTTGATACGCAGTATTTT. It translates to CASSSPGLAVDTQYF.